The 28 T cell receptor beta chains reported below all come from one sample, sequenced in a study of blood T cell repertoires in COVID-19. Sequenced by immunoSEQ multiplex PCR; TCRdb stores in-frame clones only, minus some. The table shows tens of thousands of clones, with 65% to 90% occurring only once. Sequences were obtained from peripheral blood. The receptors derive from a woman aged 55-69 years with acute or convalescent COVID-19.

J is TRBJ2-6 and V is TRBV5-4; TRBD1 agrees at 9 bases. Germline CDR1 reads SGHNT; CDR2 reads YYREEE (reference sequence). The CDR3 consists of 18 residues. Germline trimming cut 4 bases from V and 0 bases from J; bases unmatched to any gene: 8. This CDR3 is CASSVPGTGFSGANVLTF. CDR3 nucleotide sequence: TGTGCCAGCAGCGTACCGGGGACAGGGTTCTCTGGGGCCAACGTCCTGACTTTC.

The V and J genes are TRBV5-1 and TRBJ1-5, with 10 bases matching TRBD1. The ends lost 4 bases at V and 3 bases at J; junction bases unmatched: 4. Germline CDR1 reads SGHRS; CDR2 reads YFSETQ. The CDR3 is 15 residues long. CDR3 DNA sequence: TGCGCCAGCAGCCAGGGGACAGGGGTCAATCAGCCCCAGCATTTT. Translation: CASSQGTGVNQPQHF.

V gene TRBV19 combines with J gene TRBJ1-2; possibly TRBD1 for D (6 bases). Trimming pared 10 bases from V and 8 bases from J, leaving 20 bases between. CDR3 length: 13 amino acids. Germline CDR1 LNHDA, CDR2 SQIVND (reference sequence). The CDR3 DNA reads as TGTGCCACCCAAGGGGGGGTGGTGGACGGCTACACCTTC. This translates into CATQGGVVDGYTF.

The CDR3 sequence: CASSLSSVHEQYF. The CDR3 nucleotides are TGTGCCAGCAGCTTAAGTAGCGTCCACGAGCAGTACTTC. The chain has TRBV7-2 and TRBJ2-7; D possibly corresponds to TRBD2 (5 bases). The V gene's germline CDR1 is SGHTA and CDR2 FQGNSA. The CDR3 has 13 residues. Trimming stripped 2 bases from V and 5 bases from J, with 10 bases between.

This chain links TRBV7-2 with TRBJ1-2; D unresolved. Germline CDR1 reads SGHTA; CDR2 reads FQGNSA. With 5 bases removed from V and 7 bases from J, the gap between germline ends came to 17 bases. The CDR3 covers 14 residues. In DNA form, the CDR3 reads TGTGCCAGCAGCCCAGCACCGACAAAGGCTGGCTACACCTTC. It specifies CASSPAPTKAGYTF. The full variable domain, with the rest looked up from reference TRBV7-2 and TRBJ1-2, is GAGVSQSPSNKVTEKGKDVELRCDPISGHTALYWYRQSLGQGLEFLIYFQGNSAPDKSGLPSDRFSAERTGGSVSTLTIQRTQQEDSAVYLCASSPAPTKAGYTFGSGTRLTVV.

A few counts support this clone. This chain links TRBV5-6 with TRBJ1-1; no clear D gene. Per the germline V gene, CDR1 is SGHDT and CDR2 is YYEEEE. The length of the CDR3 is 16 residues. V was trimmed by 1 base and J by 0 bases, leaving 13 bases between them. CDR3 amino acids: CASSLLDRLLNTEAFF. The CDR3 DNA is TGTGCCAGCAGCTTGCTCGACCGACTATTGAACACTGAAGCTTTCTTT. Full variable domain (rest looked up from reference TRBV5-6 and TRBJ1-1): DAGVTQSPTHLIKTRGQQVTLRCSPKSGHDTVSWYQQALGQGPQFIFQYYEEEERQRGNFPDRFSGHQFPNYSSELNVNALLLGDSALYLCASSLLDRLLNTEAFFGQGTRLTVV.

The rearrangement links TRBV24-1 to TRBJ2-2, with 10 nucleotides matching TRBD2. CDR1 and CDR2 (germline): KGHDR, SFDVKD. The CDR3 is 20 residues long. The V segment lost 2 bases and the J segment 2 bases; nucleotides outside the gene matches: 13. CDR3 sequence: CATSDSSGRAFHFNTGELFF. The CDR3 region has the DNA TGTGCCACCAGTGATTCTAGCGGGAGAGCGTTCCATTTTAACACCGGGGAGCTGTTTTTT.

The chain combines TRBV3-1 (or the pseudogene TRBV3-2) with TRBJ2-7, with 8 bases identical to TRBD2. The V gene's germline CDR1 is LGHDT and CDR2 YNNKEL (reference sequence). V lost 4 bases, J lost 3 bases, and 14 bases stayed unmatched. The CDR3 has 17 residues. The chain's CDR3 is CASSRPVAGFSLYEQYF. CDR3 DNA: TGTGCCAGCAGCCGTCCTGTAGCGGGATTTAGCCTCTACGAGCAGTACTTC.

The chain carries TRBV5-4 and TRBJ1-5, with 7 bases fitting TRBD1. Per the germline V gene, CDR1 is SGHNT and CDR2 is YYREEE (reference sequence). J was trimmed by 7 bases and V by 0 bases; bases with no gene match: 10. This CDR3 spans 16 amino acids. CDR3 loop: CASSLVQGFEEQPQHF. The CDR3 DNA sequence: TGTGCCAGCAGCTTGGTACAGGGGTTTGAGGAACAGCCCCAGCATTTT. The full variable domain, with the rest looked up from reference TRBV5-4 and TRBJ1-5, is ETGVTQSPTHLIKTRGQQVTLRCSSQSGHNTVSWYQQALGQGPQFIFQYYREEENGRGNFPPRFSGLQFPNYSSELNVNALELDDSALYLCASSLVQGFEEQPQHFGDGTRLSIL.

The chain links TRBV5-1 to TRBJ2-2, with D perhaps TRBD1 (6 bases). This CDR3 is 15 amino acids long. Germline V gene data show CDR1 as SGHRS and CDR2 as YFSETQ. V dropped 2 bases and J dropped 2 bases, with 10 bases sitting between them. The DNA for the CDR3 is TGCGCCAGCAGCTTATCCGGGACAAACACCGGGGAGCTGTTTTTT. Translation: CASSLSGTNTGELFF.

The V gene is TRBV2, the J gene TRBJ1-3, with TRBD1 matching over 7 bases. CDR1 and CDR2 from the germline V gene are SNHLY and FYNNEI. Trimming cost V 6 bases and J 0 bases; bases outside gene matches: 8. The CDR3 is 16 amino acids. The CDR3 sequence: CASSTGQARSGNTIYF. CDR3 nucleotide sequence: TGTGCCAGCAGCACTGGACAGGCGCGCTCTGGAAACACCATATATTTT.

V usage is TRBV5-4 and J usage is TRBJ2-1, with 8 bases lining up with TRBD2. Looked up from germline, CDR1 is SGHNT and CDR2 is YYREEE (reference sequence). V was clipped by 0 bases and J by 5 bases; unmatched bases: 7. The CDR3 has 16 amino acids. The DNA for the CDR3 is TGTGCCAGCAGCTTGGCCGGCGGGAGGATTGACAATGAGCAGTTCTTC. Protein product: CASSLAGGRIDNEQFF.

The chain employs TRBV7-3 and TRBJ2-2; D may be TRBD2 (5 bases). The CDR3 covers 13 residues. In germline, CDR1 is SGHTA, CDR2 FQGTGA. Trimming pared 5 bases from V and 6 bases from J, leaving 10 bases between. In nucleotides, the CDR3 is TGTGCCAGCAGCCGCCCGGGGTCCGGGGAGCTGTTTTTT. Encoded protein: CASSRPGSGELFF.

The chain joins TRBV30 to TRBJ1-2; TRBD1 matches 9 bases. This CDR3 region has 15 residues. Trimming cost V 3 bases and J 1 base; bases outside gene matches: 6. In germline, CDR1 is GTSNPN, CDR2 SVGIG (reference sequence). The chain's CDR3 is CAWSRDRAFNYGYTF. In DNA, the CDR3 is TGTGCCTGGAGCCGGGACAGGGCATTTAACTATGGCTACACCTTC.

The chain links TRBV28 to TRBJ1-2; D not certain. The germline V and J ends were trimmed by 6 bases and 6 bases, with 17 bases remaining between them. This CDR3 has 14 amino acids. Per the germline V gene, CDR1 is MDHEN and CDR2 is SYDVKM. The CDR3 spells CASSLTRSSHGYTF. In nucleotides, the CDR3 is TGTGCCAGCAGCCTAACGCGGTCCTCTCATGGCTACACCTTC.

This sequence joins TRBV12-3 or TRBV12-4 and TRBJ1-2; 9 nucleotides align to TRBD1. V dropped 4 bases and J dropped 7; count of bases not matched to a gene: 4. CDR3 length: 13 residues. CDR3 DNA sequence: TGTGCCAGCAGTTCTCGGACAGGGGTTGGCTACACCTTC. Translation: CASSSRTGVGYTF.

This chain links TRBV6-4 with TRBJ1-6, with D possibly TRBD1 on 6 matching bases. The CDR3 is 13 amino acids. With 6 bases removed from V and 7 bases from J, the gap between germline ends came to 10 bases. The germline CDR1 and CDR2 sequences are MRHNA and SNTAGT. CDR3 nucleotide sequence: TGTGCCAGCAGGGTGGACAGCAATTCACCCCTCCACTTT. It translates to CASRVDSNSPLHF.

The chain joins TRBV3-1 (or the pseudogene TRBV3-2) to TRBJ1-1; D perhaps matches TRBD1 (6 bases). Germline assignment: CDR1 LGHDT and CDR2 YNNKEL (reference sequence). The CDR3 runs to 13 residues. Trimming left V 5 bases short and J 4 bases short, with 11 bases between. CDR3 coding DNA: TGTGCCAGCAGCTCACAGGGCAGCACTGAAGCTTTCTTT. Protein sequence: CASSSQGSTEAFF.

V is TRBV6-5 and J is TRBJ2-7; the match to TRBD1 covers 7 bases. The CDR3 has 12 residues. V trimming: 2 bases; J trimming: 9 bases; junction bases outside the gene matches: 4. Germline CDR1 MNHEY, CDR2 SVGAGI. The CDR3 DNA reads as TGTGCCAGCAGTTACGAGAGGGGGCCGCAGTACTTC. It specifies CASSYERGPQYF.

This sequence joins TRBV5-4 and TRBJ2-1; D is unclear. CDR3 size: 17 residues. Per the germline V gene, CDR1 is SGHNT and CDR2 is YYREEE (reference sequence). Trimming left V 0 bases short and J 4 bases short, with 17 bases between. The CDR3 DNA follows: TGTGCCAGCAGCTTGGGATTACCGTCCGCCGGGTACAATGAGCAGTTCTTC. This encodes CASSLGLPSAGYNEQFF.

The chain has TRBV7-3 and TRBJ2-5; 7 nucleotides match TRBD1. J lost 5 bases, V lost 3 bases, and 3 bases had no gene match. This CDR3 is 13 amino acids long. From germline, CDR1 is SGHTA and CDR2 FQGTGA. The CDR3 region has the DNA TGTGCCAGCAGCTTCGGGACAGCTGAGACCCAGTACTTC. Translation gives CASSFGTAETQYF. The full variable domain, its missing parts supplied by reference TRBV7-3 and TRBJ2-5, is GAGVSQTPSNKVTEKGKYVELRCDPISGHTALYWYRQSLGQGPEFLIYFQGTGAADDSGLPNDRFFAVRPEGSVSTLKIQRTERGDSAVYLCASSFGTAETQYFGPGTRLLVL.

This clone has only a few counts. The J gene is TRBJ2-7, the V gene TRBV30; D uncertain. Germline V gene sequence: CDR1 GTSNPN, CDR2 SVGIG (reference sequence). This CDR3 is 14 amino acids long. V lost 0 bases and J 8 bases, leaving 17 bases between the germline ends. The DNA for the CDR3 is TGTGCCTGGAGTGTCCCAAGCCCCGTCCACCAGCAGTACTTC. Encoded protein: CAWSVPSPVHQQYF.

V gene TRBV6-5 combines with J gene TRBJ1-1; 9 positions agree with TRBD1. Germline V gives CDR1 MNHEY, CDR2 SVGAGI. V shed 10 bases and J 2 bases; nucleotides not matched to a gene: 8. The length of the CDR3 is 14 residues. This CDR3 reads CAIRNRGRNTEAFF. Written as DNA, the CDR3 is TGTGCCATCCGAAACAGGGGGCGAAACACTGAAGCTTTCTTT.

This clone was recorded once. The gene calls are TRBV29-1 and TRBJ1-1; maybe TRBD1 (5 bases). Germline lookup yields CDR1 SQVTM and CDR2 ANQGSEA. V was cut by 6 bases and J by 4 bases, with 21 bases left in between. The CDR3 sequence is 15 residues long. This chain's CDR3 is CSVAGGSRPLTEAFF. CDR3 coding DNA: TGCAGCGTGGCGGGGGGAAGTCGGCCCCTCACTGAAGCTTTCTTT.

This clone was found once. The chain combines TRBV19 with TRBJ2-3; the match to TRBD1 covers 11 bases. J gave up 3 bases and V 4 bases, and 9 bases lay outside the gene matches. The CDR3 is 17 amino acids. Germline values: CDR1 LNHDA, CDR2 SQIVND (reference sequence). The chain's CDR3 is CASSTRDRGRRTDTQYF. CDR3 nucleotides: TGTGCCAGTAGTACTCGGGACAGGGGGAGGAGAACAGATACGCAGTATTTT.

The rearrangement uses TRBV5-1 and TRBJ2-5, with TRBD1 as a possible D gene (5 bases). The V end was cut by 2 bases, the J end by 7 bases, with 9 bases between. CDR1 is SGHRS, CDR2 YFSETQ, per germline. The CDR3 has 12 residues. CDR3: CASSLSTGTQYF. In DNA form, the CDR3 reads TGCGCCAGCAGCTTATCAACAGGGACCCAGTACTTC.

The chain combines TRBV7-6 with TRBJ2-2; 9 bases map to TRBD1. Germline V CDR1 and CDR2: SGHVS, FNYEAQ. The CDR3 is 14 amino acids. J lost 3 bases, V lost 8 bases, and 4 bases had no gene match. The CDR3 spells CASGRTGDTGELFF. The CDR3 DNA follows: TGTGCCAGCGGCAGGACAGGGGACACCGGGGAGCTGTTTTTT.

By share, this clone counts as medium-sized. The chain joins TRBV2 to TRBJ1-5; possible D gene TRBD1, 5 bases. The V and J ends lost 4 bases and 7 bases respectively, with 17 bases between them. Germline values: CDR1 SNHLY, CDR2 FYNNEI. The CDR3 is made up of 15 amino acids. This CDR3 is CASSGQSEDPQPQHF. The CDR3 DNA reads as TGTGCCAGCAGTGGACAGTCCGAGGACCCACAGCCCCAGCATTTT.